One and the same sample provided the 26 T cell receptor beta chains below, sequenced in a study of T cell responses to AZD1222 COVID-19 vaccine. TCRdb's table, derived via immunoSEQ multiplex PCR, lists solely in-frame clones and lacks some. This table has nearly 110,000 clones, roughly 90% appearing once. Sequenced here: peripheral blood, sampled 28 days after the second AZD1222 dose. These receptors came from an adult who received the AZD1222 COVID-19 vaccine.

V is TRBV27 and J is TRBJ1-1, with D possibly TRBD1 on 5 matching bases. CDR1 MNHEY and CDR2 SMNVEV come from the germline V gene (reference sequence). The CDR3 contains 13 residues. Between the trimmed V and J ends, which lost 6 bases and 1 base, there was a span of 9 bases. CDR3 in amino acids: CASRGTGNTEAFF. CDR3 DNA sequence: TGTGCCAGCAGAGGGACGGGGAACACTGAAGCTTTCTTT.

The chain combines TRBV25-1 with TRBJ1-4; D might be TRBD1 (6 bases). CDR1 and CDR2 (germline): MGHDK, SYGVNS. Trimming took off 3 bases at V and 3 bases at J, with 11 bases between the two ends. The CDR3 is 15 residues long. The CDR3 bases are TGTGCCAGCAGTGACCCAGGGGAAGCTAATGAAAAACTGTTTTTT. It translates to CASSDPGEANEKLFF.

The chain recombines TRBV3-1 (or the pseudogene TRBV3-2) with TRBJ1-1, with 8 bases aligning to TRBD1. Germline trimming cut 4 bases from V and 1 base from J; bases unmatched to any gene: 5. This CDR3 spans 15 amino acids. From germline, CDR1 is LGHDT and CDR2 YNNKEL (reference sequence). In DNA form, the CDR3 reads TGTGCCAGCAGCCCTTGGACAGGGAGGAACACTGAAGCTTTCTTT. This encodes CASSPWTGRNTEAFF.

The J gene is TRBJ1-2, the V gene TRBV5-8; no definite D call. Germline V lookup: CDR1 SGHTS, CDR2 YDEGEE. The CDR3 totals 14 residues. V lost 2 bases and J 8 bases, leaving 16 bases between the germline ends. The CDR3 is CASSLRAGLEGYTF. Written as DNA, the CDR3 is TGTGCCAGCAGCTTACGTGCGGGGTTAGAGGGCTACACCTTC.

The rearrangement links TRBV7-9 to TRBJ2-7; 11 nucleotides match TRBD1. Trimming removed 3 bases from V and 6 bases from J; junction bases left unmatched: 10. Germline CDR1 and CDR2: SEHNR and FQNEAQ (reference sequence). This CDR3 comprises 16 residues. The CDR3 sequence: CASSFAPGQGAFEQYF. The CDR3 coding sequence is TGTGCCAGCAGCTTCGCGCCCGGACAGGGGGCTTTCGAGCAGTACTTC. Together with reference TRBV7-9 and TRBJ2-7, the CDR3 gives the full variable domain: DTGVSQNPRHKITKRGQNVTFRCDPISEHNRLYWYRQTLGQGPEFLTYFQNEAQLEKSRLLSDRFSAERPKGSFSTLEIQRTEQGDSAMYLCASSFAPGQGAFEQYFGPGTRLTVT.

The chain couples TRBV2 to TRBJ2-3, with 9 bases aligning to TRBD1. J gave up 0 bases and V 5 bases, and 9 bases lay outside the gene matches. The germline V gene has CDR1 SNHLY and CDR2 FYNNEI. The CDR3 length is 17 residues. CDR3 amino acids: CASSPMTGGTSTDTQYF. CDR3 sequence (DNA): TGTGCCAGCAGTCCTATGACAGGGGGTACTAGCACAGATACGCAGTATTTT.

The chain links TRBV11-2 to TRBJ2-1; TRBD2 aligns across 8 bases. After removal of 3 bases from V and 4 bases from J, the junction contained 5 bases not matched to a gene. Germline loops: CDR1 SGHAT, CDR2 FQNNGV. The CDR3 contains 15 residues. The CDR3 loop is CASSLSSGEYNEQFF. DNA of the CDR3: TGTGCCAGCAGCTTGAGTAGCGGGGAGTACAATGAGCAGTTCTTC. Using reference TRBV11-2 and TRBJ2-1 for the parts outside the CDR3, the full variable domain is EAGVAQSPRYKIIEKRQSVAFWCNPISGHATLYWYQQILGQGPKLLIQFQNNGVVDDSQLPKDRFSAERLKGVDSTLKIQPAKLEDSAVYLCASSLSSGEYNEQFFGPGTRLTVL.

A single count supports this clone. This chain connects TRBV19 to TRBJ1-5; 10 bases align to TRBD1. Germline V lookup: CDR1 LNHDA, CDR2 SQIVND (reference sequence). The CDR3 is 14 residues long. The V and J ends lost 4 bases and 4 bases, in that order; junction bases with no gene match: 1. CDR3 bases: TGTGCCAGTAGTAGACAGGGGGCAAATCAGCCCCAGCATTTT. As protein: CASSRQGANQPQHF. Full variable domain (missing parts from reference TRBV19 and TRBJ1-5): DGGITQSPKYLFRKEGQNVTLSCEQNLNHDAMYWYRQDPGQGLRLIYYSQIVNDFQKGDIAEGYSVSREKKESFPLTVTSAQKNPTAFYLCASSRQGANQPQHFGDGTRLSIL.

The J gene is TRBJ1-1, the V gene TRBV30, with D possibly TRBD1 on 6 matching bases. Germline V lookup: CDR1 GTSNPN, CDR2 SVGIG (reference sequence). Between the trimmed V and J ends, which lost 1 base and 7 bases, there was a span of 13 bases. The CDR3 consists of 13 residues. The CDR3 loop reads CAWSAGQSSEAFF. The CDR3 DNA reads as TGTGCCTGGAGTGCCGGACAGTCGAGTGAAGCTTTCTTT. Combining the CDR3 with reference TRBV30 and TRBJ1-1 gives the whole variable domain SQTIHQWPATLVQPVGSPLSLECTVEGTSNPNLYWYRQAAGRGLQLLFYSVGIGQISSEVPQNLSASRPQDRQFILSSKKLLLSDSGFYLCAWSAGQSSEAFFGQGTRLTVV.

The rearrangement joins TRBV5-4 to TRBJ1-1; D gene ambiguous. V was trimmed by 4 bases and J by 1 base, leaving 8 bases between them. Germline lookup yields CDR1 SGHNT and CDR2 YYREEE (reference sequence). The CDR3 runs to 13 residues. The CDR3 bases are TGTGCCAGCAGCACTAAATCGAACACTGAAGCTTTCTTT. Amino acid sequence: CASSTKSNTEAFF.

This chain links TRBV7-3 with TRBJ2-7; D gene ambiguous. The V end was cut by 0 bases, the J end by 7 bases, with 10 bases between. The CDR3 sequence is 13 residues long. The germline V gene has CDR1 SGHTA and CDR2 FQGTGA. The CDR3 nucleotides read TGTGCCAGCAGCTTAACCCCCATCGGAGAGCAGTACTTC. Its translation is CASSLTPIGEQYF.

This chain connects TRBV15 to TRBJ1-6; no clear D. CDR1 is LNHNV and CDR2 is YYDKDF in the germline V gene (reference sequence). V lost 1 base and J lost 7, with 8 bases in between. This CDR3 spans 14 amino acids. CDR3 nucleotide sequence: TGTGCCACCAGCAGAGGTCAGATCAATTCACCCCTCCACTTT. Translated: CATSRGQINSPLHF.

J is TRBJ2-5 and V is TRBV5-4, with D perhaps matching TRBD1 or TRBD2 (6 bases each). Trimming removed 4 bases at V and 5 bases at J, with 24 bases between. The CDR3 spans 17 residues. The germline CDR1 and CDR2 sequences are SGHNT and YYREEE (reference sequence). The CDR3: CASSPGGSGVKEETQYF. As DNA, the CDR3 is TGTGCCAGCAGCCCTGGGGGGTCAGGGGTAAAGGAGGAGACCCAGTACTTC.

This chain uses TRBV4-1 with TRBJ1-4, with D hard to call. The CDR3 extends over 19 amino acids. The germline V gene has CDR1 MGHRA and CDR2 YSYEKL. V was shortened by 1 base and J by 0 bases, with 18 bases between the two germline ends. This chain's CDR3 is CASSQVHPFGSATNEKLFF. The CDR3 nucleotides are TGCGCCAGCAGCCAAGTTCATCCTTTCGGAAGTGCAACTAATGAAAAACTGTTTTTT.

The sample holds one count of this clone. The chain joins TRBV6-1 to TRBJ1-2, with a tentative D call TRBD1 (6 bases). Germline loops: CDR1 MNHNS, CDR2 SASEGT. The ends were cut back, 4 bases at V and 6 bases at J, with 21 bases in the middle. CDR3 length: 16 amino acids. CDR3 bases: TGTGCCAGCAGTGGGACAGTAATCATACCCGTGGATGGCTACACCTTC. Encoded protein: CASSGTVIIPVDGYTF.

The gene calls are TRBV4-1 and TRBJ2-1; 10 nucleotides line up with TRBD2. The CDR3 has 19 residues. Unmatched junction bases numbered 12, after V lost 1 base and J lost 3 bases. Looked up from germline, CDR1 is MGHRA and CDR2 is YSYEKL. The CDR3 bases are TGCGCCAGCAGCCAAGCGGTCGCTAGCGGGAGATCGGGCTACAATGAGCAGTTCTTC. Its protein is CASSQAVASGRSGYNEQFF.

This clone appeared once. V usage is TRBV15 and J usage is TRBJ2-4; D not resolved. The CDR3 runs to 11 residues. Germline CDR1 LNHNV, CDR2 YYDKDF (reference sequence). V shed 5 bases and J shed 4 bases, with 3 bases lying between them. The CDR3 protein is CATSVKNIQYF. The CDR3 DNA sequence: TGTGCCACCAGCGTTAAAAACATTCAGTACTTC.

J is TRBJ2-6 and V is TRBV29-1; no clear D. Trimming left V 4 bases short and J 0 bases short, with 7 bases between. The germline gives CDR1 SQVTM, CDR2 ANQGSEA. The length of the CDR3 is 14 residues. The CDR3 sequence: CSVGHPSGANVLTF. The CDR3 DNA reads TGCAGCGTTGGACACCCCTCTGGGGCCAACGTCCTGACTTTC.

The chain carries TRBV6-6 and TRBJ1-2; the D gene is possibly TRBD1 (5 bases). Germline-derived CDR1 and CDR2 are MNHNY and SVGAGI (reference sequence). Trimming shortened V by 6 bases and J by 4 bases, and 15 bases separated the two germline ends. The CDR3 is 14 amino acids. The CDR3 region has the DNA TGTGCCAGCAGCCGAGAACAGGAGGCCTATGGCTACACCTTC. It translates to CASSREQEAYGYTF.

The CDR3 DNA reads as TGTGCCAGCAGTTTGAGGGATACGCAGTATTTT. This encodes CASSLRDTQYF. The rearrangement uses TRBV12-3 or TRBV12-4 and TRBJ2-3; D call uncertain. Trimming removed 3 bases at V and 6 bases at J, with 4 bases between. CDR3 size: 11 residues.

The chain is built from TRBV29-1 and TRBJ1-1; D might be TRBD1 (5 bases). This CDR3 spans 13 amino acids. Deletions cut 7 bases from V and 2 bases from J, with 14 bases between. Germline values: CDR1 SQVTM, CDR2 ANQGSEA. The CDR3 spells CSGNQGGNTEAFF. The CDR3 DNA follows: TGCAGCGGGAATCAGGGTGGCAACACTGAAGCTTTCTTT.

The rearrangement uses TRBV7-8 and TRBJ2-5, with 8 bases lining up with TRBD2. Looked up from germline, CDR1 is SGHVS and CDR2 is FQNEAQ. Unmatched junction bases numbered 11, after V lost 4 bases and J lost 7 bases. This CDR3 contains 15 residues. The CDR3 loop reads CASSSDRAGGGTQYF. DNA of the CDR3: TGTGCCAGCAGCTCGGATCGGGCGGGGGGAGGGACCCAGTACTTC.

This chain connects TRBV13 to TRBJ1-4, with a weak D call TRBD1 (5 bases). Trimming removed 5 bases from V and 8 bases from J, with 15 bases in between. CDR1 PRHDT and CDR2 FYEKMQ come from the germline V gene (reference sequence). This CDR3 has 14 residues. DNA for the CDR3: TGTGCCAGCAGCCCGGGACGCTTTGGGGAAAAACTGTTTTTT. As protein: CASSPGRFGEKLFF.

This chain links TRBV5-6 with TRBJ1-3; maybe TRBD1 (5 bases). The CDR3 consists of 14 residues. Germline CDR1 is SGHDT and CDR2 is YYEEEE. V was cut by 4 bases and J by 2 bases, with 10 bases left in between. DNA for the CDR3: TGTGCCAGCAGCCAGGGTTTAACTGGAAACACCATATATTTT. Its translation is CASSQGLTGNTIYF. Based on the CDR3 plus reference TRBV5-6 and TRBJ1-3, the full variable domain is DAGVTQSPTHLIKTRGQQVTLRCSPKSGHDTVSWYQQALGQGPQFIFQYYEEEERQRGNFPDRFSGHQFPNYSSELNVNALLLGDSALYLCASSQGLTGNTIYFGEGSWLTVV.

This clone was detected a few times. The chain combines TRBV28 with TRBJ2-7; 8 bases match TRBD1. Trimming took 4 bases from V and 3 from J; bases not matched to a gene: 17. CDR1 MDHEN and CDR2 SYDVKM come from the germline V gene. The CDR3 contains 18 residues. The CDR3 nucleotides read TGTGCCAGCAGTTCTTATAGCTCGCGGGCAGGGGGCCACTACGAGCAGTACTTC. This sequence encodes CASSSYSSRAGGHYEQYF.

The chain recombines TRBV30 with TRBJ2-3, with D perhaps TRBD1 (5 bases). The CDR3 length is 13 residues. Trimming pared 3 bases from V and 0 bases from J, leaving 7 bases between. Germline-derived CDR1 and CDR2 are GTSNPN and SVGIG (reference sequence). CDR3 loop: CAWSRASTDTQYF. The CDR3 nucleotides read TGTGCCTGGAGCAGGGCTAGCACAGATACGCAGTATTTT.